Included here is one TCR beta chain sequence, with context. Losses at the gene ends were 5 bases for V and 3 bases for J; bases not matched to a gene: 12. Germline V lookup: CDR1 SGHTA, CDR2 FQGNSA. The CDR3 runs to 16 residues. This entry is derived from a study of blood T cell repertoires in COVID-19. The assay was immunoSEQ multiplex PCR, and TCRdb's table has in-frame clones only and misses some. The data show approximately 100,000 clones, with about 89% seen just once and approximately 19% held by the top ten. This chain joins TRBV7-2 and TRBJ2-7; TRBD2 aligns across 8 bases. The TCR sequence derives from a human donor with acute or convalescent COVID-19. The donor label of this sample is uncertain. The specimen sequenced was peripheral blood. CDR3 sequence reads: CASSPSHGGRFYEQYF. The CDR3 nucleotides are TGTGCCAGCAGCCCCTCCCATGGCGGGAGGTTCTACGAGCAGTACTTC.